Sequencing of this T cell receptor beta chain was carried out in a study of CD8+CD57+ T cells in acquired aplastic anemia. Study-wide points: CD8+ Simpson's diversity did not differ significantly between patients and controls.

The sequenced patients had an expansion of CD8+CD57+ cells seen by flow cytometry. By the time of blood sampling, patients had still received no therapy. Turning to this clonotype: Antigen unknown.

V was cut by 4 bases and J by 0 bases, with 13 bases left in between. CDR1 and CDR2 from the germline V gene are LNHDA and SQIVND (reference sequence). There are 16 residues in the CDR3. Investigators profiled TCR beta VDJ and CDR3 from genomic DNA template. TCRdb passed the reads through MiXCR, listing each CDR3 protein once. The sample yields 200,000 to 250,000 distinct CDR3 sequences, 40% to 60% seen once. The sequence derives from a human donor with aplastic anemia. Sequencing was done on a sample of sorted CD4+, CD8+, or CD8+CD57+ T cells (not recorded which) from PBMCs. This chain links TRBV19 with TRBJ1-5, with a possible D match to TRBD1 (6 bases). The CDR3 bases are TGTGCCAGTAGTACCCGGACAGACAATAGCAATCAGCCCCAGCATTTT. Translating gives CASSTRTDNSNQPQHF.